The rows below give T cell receptor beta chains drawn from one sample of a study of T-cell reconstitution after alpha-beta-depleted transplantation in children. Using its own MiXCR run on the PCR reads, TCRdb lists one record per CDR3 protein. The repertoire consists of about 440,000 distinct CDR3 sequences, with over 40% occurring once and the leading ten covering 27%. The source material was PBMCs, sampled before TCRalphabeta/CD19-depleted stem cell transplant. Receptors originate from a girl aged 2-10 years with aplastic anemia, due to receive a stem cell transplant. Each CDR3 is given with its conserved first and last residue. D genes are given only for firm matches. Where a row states a size, it is once, few, many or the class of an expanded clone; other rows omit it.

>.|TRBJ2-5|14|TRBV6-1|.
TGTGCCAGCAACCGGGGGCAGATCCAAGAGACCCAGTACTTC
CASNRGQIQETQYF
>.|TRBJ2-2|13|TRBV12-3/TRBV12-4|.
TGTGCCGTGGGACTCCCCGGCACCGGGGAGCTGTTTTTT
CAVGLPGTGELFF
>.|TRBJ2-3|15|TRBV6-2/TRBV6-3|few
TGTGCCAGCAGTTACCGCGGGGGCGCGACAGATACGCAGTATTTT
CASSYRGGATDTQYF
>.|TRBJ2-2|13|TRBV20-1|.
TGCAGTGCTAGCCAGGGATTTACCGGGGAGCTGTTTTTT
CSASQGFTGELFF
>TRBD2|TRBJ2-1|19|TRBV6-5|few
TGTGCCAGCAGTTACTCGACGGGATGGGGGGGAAGCTCCTACAATGAGCAGTTCTTC
CASSYSTGWGGSSYNEQFF
>TRBD1|TRBJ1-6|16|TRBV7-2|.
TGTGCCAGCAGCCCCACAGGGGGTCCTTATAATTCACCCCTCCACTTT
CASSPTGGPYNSPLHF
>.|TRBJ1-5|16|TRBV5-1|.
TGCGCCAGCAGCCTAGGGGTAGCAGGGGTTAATCAGCCCCAGCATTTT
CASSLGVAGVNQPQHF
>.|TRBJ1-1|15|TRBV7-3|.
TGTGCCAGCAGCTTAAATCGTGTACAGAACACTGAAGCTTTCTTT
CASSLNRVQNTEAFF
>.|TRBJ2-5|13|TRBV30|.
TGTGCCTGGAGTGTTTTGGGGGCAGAGACCCAGTACTTC
CAWSVLGAETQYF
>.|TRBJ2-1|12|TRBV27|few
TGTGCCAGCAGTTTAGACCACAATGAGCAGTTCTTC
CASSLDHNEQFF
>.|TRBJ2-5|14|TRBV20-1|.
TGCAGTGCTAGAGACCGCATACAGATAGAGACCCAGTACTTC
CSARDRIQIETQYF
>.|TRBJ2-7|13|TRBV20-1|many
TGCAGTGCTAGACCTATAGATTCCTACGAGCAGTACTTC
CSARPIDSYEQYF
>.|TRBJ1-4|14|TRBV10-3|.
TGTGCCACAAGGACAGACTCAACTAATGAAAAACTGTTTTTT
CATRTDSTNEKLFF
>.|TRBJ2-5|15|TRBV3-1|.
TGTGCCAGCAGCCCCTCCTCAAGACAAGAAGAGACCCAGTACTTC
CASSPSSRQEETQYF
>.|TRBJ2-6|16|TRBV5-6|many
TGTGCCAGCAGCTTGCCCTCGGTAACTGGGGCCAACGTCCTGACTTTC
CASSLPSVTGANVLTF
>.|TRBJ2-1|13|TRBV20-1|.
TGCAGTGCTACGCCTAGGGGTAGCAATGAGCAGTTCTTC
CSATPRGSNEQFF
>TRBD1|TRBJ2-1|14|TRBV20-1|.
TGCAGTGCTATCGCCGGGACAGGGAGGAATGAGCAGTTCTTC
CSAIAGTGRNEQFF
>.|TRBJ1-1|17|TRBV7-9|many
TGTGCCAGCAGCTCAACCGGCAGTGAACTTTGGAACACTGAAGCTTTCTTT
CASSSTGSELWNTEAFF
>.|TRBJ2-1|15|TRBV7-3|.
TGTGCCAGCAGCTTTGACGGGAGAGGGGCCAATGAGCAGTTCTTC
CASSFDGRGANEQFF
>.|TRBJ2-3|19|TRBV5-1|few
TGCGCCAGCAGCTTGGGCCCTTTGTACGGGACGCCAGAGACGAATACGCAGTATTTT
CASSLGPLYGTPETNTQYF
>.|TRBJ2-1|12|TRBV20-1|many
TGCAGTGCTAGACCACCTAACAATGAGCAGTTCTTC
CSARPPNNEQFF
>.|TRBJ2-3|14|TRBV20-1|.
TGCAGTGCCCACCAGGGAGTAGGCACAGATACGCAGTATTTT
CSAHQGVGTDTQYF
>TRBD2|TRBJ2-3|23|TRBV25-1|.
TGTGCCAGCAGCTACCCGGGACTAGCGGGAGGTGTGGTGGGGCGATGGGGCACAGATACGCAGTATTTT
CASSYPGLAGGVVGRWGTDTQYF
>.|TRBJ1-2|15|TRBV6-1|many
TGTGCCAGCAGTCGTACAGGGAGGCAGGGGTATGGCTACACCTTC
CASSRTGRQGYGYTF
>.|TRBJ2-7|16|TRBV6-5|.
TGTGCCAGCAGTTACTATAGTTCGGGACAAGGTGACGAGCAGTACTTC
CASSYYSSGQGDEQYF
>TRBD2|TRBJ2-1|14|TRBV28|.
TGTGCCAGCAGTTTACTCTGGGGGGGGAATGAGCAGTTCTTC
CASSLLWGGNEQFF
>.|TRBJ1-1|15|TRBV20-1|.
TGCAGTGCTAGAGATCCGAGGGGTTCGGATACTGAAGCTTTCTTT
CSARDPRGSDTEAFF
>TRBD2|TRBJ2-7|14|TRBV7-2|many
TGTGCCAGCAGTCCCGGGACTAGACCCTACGAGCAGTACTTC
CASSPGTRPYEQYF
>TRBD2|TRBJ2-3|16|TRBV7-3|.
TGTGCCAGCAGCTTGGCCGGGACTAGTAAGACAGATACGCAGTATTTT
CASSLAGTSKTDTQYF
>.|TRBJ2-7|14|TRBV5-5|.
TGTGCCAGCAGCTTGTTTGAAGGGGATTACGAGCAGTACTTC
CASSLFEGDYEQYF
>TRBD1|TRBJ1-2|13|TRBV4-2|.
TGTGCCAGCAGTCGGACAGGCATCTATGGCTACACCTTC
CASSRTGIYGYTF
>.|TRBJ2-7|13|TRBV27|many
TGTGCCAGCAGTCCCCTGTTCCCCTACGAGCAGTACTTC
CASSPLFPYEQYF
>.|TRBJ2-1|17|TRBV4-3|few
TGCGCCAGCAGCCAAGGTGTTAGCGTTTACGCCTACAATGAGCAGTTCTTC
CASSQGVSVYAYNEQFF
>.|TRBJ1-2|13|TRBV4-3|.
TGCGCCAGCAGCCAGTTAGGCGGGGTAGGCTACACCTTC
CASSQLGGVGYTF
>.|TRBJ2-7|13|TRBV20-1|.
TGCAGTGCTAGAGACAGGTACTCCTACGAGCAGTACTTC
CSARDRYSYEQYF
>TRBD2|TRBJ2-7|16|TRBV7-2|.
TGTGCCAGCAGCCCCCAACTAGCGGGGGGGCCTTACGAGCAGTACTTC
CASSPQLAGGPYEQYF
>.|TRBJ2-5|12|TRBV12-3/TRBV12-4|.
TGTGCCAGCAGCTGGTACCAAGAGACCCAGTACTTC
CASSWYQETQYF
>TRBD1|TRBJ2-7|15|TRBV27|few
TGTGCCAGCAGAAAAAGGGGGACAGGACACTACGAGCAGTACTTC
CASRKRGTGHYEQYF
>.|TRBJ2-1|15|TRBV20-1|.
TGCAGTGGAGGTACGACGGGACTCTCCTACAATGAGCAGTTCTTC
CSGGTTGLSYNEQFF
>.|TRBJ2-1|11|TRBV5-1|.
TGCGCCAGCAGAGGGAGTACCTACCAGTTCTTC
CASRGSTYQFF
>.|TRBJ2-6|17|TRBV7-9|.
TGTGCCAGCAGCTTAGCGAGAGGGACATCAGGGGCCAACGTCCTGACTTTC
CASSLARGTSGANVLTF
>.|TRBJ2-2|15|TRBV5-1|many
TGCGCCAGCAGACGGCAGGAATCGGACACCGGGGAGCTGTTTTTT
CASRRQESDTGELFF
>TRBD1|TRBJ2-4|13|TRBV7-3|.
TGTGCCAGCAGCTTGACAGGGAGCTCTTCTCAGTACTTC
CASSLTGSSSQYF
>TRBD2|TRBJ2-6|16|TRBV6-1|.
TGTGCCAGCGTAGCGGGGGGGAGCTCTGGGGCCAACGTCCTGACTTTC
CASVAGGSSGANVLTF
>.|TRBJ2-5|16|TRBV6-2/TRBV6-3|many
TGTGCCAGCAGTTGGGGCCCTAGTCGTACCCAAGAGACCCAGTACTTC
CASSWGPSRTQETQYF
>TRBD1|TRBJ1-2|14|TRBV4-3|many
TGCGCCAGCAGCCAAGCTAGGGGGCTTGGCGGCTACACCTTC
CASSQARGLGGYTF